The rows below give T cell receptor beta chains drawn from one sample of a study of T cell responses to AZD1222 COVID-19 vaccine. Produced via immunoSEQ multiplex PCR; TCRdb's table is partial and in-frame only. The sample carries about 100,000 clones, approximately 90% recorded once. The sample in question was peripheral blood, obtained on day 0 of AZD1222 vaccination. These receptor sequences come from an adult in good health. Both conserved end residues are part of each CDR3. A D gene is named only where the DNA matches it firmly. Only some rows state a clone size, as once, few, many or a class for expanded clones.

size	V	J	D	DNA	CDR3
once	TRBV5-4	TRBJ2-1	NA	TGTGCCGGAGAGAAGCAAGCGAACAATGAGCAGTTCTTC	CAGEKQANNEQFF
few	TRBV19	TRBJ2-1	TRBD2	TGTGCCAGTAGTATAGGACTAGCGGGGTCGGATGAGCAGTTCTTC	CASSIGLAGSDEQFF
NA	TRBV28	TRBJ1-4	NA	TGTGCCAGCAGGAAAACCACCCGGAGGACAGCTAATGAAAAACTGTTTTTT	CASRKTTRRTANEKLFF
NA	TRBV28	TRBJ1-5	NA	TGTGCCAGCAGTTTAGGGGGCGGCAATCAGCCCCAGCATTTT	CASSLGGGNQPQHF
NA	TRBV6-2/TRBV6-3	TRBJ2-1	TRBD2	TGTGCCAGCAGTTACTCGGGATTCAGCGGGAGTATAGAAAATGAGCAGTTCTTC	CASSYSGFSGSIENEQFF
NA	TRBV2	TRBJ2-7	NA	TGTGCCAGCAGTGACGGCAGGGTGTTTTACGAGCAGTACTTC	CASSDGRVFYEQYF
NA	TRBV5-1	TRBJ1-4	TRBD1	TGCGCCAGCAGCTCGGAACCCCCCGGGACAGGGGGGAGTGAAAAACTGTTTTTT	CASSSEPPGTGGSEKLFF
NA	TRBV7-9	TRBJ2-2	NA	TGTGCCAGCAGCTCCACTTCCACCGGGGAGCTGTTTTTT	CASSSTSTGELFF
NA	TRBV7-8	TRBJ1-6	NA	TGTGCCAGCAGCCCCCTAGGTTCACCCCTCCACTTT	CASSPLGSPLHF
NA	TRBV9	TRBJ1-1	NA	TGTGCCAGCAGCGTAGACCAAGCCCTGAACACTGAAGCTTTCTTT	CASSVDQALNTEAFF
NA	TRBV11-2	TRBJ2-7	NA	TGTGCCAGCAGCCGCATTAAGGGATTGACTGTAATCTACGAGCAGTACTTC	CASSRIKGLTVIYEQYF
few	TRBV19	TRBJ1-2	TRBD1	TGTGCCAGTAGTACAACCGGGACAGCCCAAGGCTACACCTTC	CASSTTGTAQGYTF
NA	TRBV18	TRBJ2-3	NA	TGTGCCAGCTCAGGGTCCACAGATACGCAGTATTTT	CASSGSTDTQYF
NA	TRBV5-6	TRBJ1-2	NA	TGTGCCAGCAGCTTGGAGTGGCGGTATGGTGGCTACACCTTC	CASSLEWRYGGYTF
NA	TRBV3-1/TRBV3-2	TRBJ2-2	NA	TGTGCCAGCAGCCAAGTGGTGACGCGCACCGGGGAGCTGTTTTTT	CASSQVVTRTGELFF
NA	TRBV19	TRBJ1-1	NA	TGTGCCAGTACACAGGGCCTCACTGAAGCTTTCTTT	CASTQGLTEAFF
NA	TRBV5-1	TRBJ2-7	NA	TGCGCCAGCAGCTTGTCCGTGAACTACGAGCAGTACTTC	CASSLSVNYEQYF
NA	TRBV6-1	TRBJ2-2	NA	TGTGCCAGCAGTGAACAGGGGGGGTCCACCGGGGAGCTGTTTTTT	CASSEQGGSTGELFF
NA	TRBV6-5	TRBJ2-5	TRBD1	TGTGCCAGCAGTTACCCCGGCGGGACAGGGGGAGAGACCCAGTACTTC	CASSYPGGTGGETQYF
once	TRBV7-2	TRBJ2-5	TRBD1	TGTGCCAGCAGCCTACAGTCGGGTACAGGGGCCGGTAACGGTGGGACCCAGTACTTC	CASSLQSGTGAGNGGTQYF
once	TRBV7-2	TRBJ2-7	NA	TGTGCCAGCAGCTCCCCGGACTACGAGCAGTACTTC	CASSSPDYEQYF
once	TRBV27	TRBJ1-5	NA	TGTGCCAGCACCCTCCCCAGGACGTTAGGGACCAATCAGCCCCAGCATTTT	CASTLPRTLGTNQPQHF
NA	TRBV5-1	TRBJ2-1	TRBD2	TGCGCCAGCAGCTTAAGCGGGAGAGCTTACAATGAGCAGTTCTTC	CASSLSGRAYNEQFF
NA	TRBV30	TRBJ2-1	NA	TGTGCCTGGAGGGGATTCGGCATTTCTGAGCAGTTCTTC	CAWRGFGISEQFF
once	TRBV4-3	TRBJ2-5	NA	TGCGCCAGCAGCCAAGATCTGACGGGACAAGAGACCCAGTACTTC	CASSQDLTGQETQYF
NA	TRBV6-6	TRBJ2-3	TRBD1	TGTGCCACCGAGGGACAGGGGCTCACAGATACGCAGTATTTT	CATEGQGLTDTQYF
NA	TRBV5-1	TRBJ1-1	NA	TGCGCCAGCAGCTTCGGGGCGACCTCGGGGACTGAAGCTTTCTTT	CASSFGATSGTEAFF
NA	TRBV29-1	TRBJ1-1	NA	TGCAGCGTTGACCACACTGAAGCTTTCTTT	CSVDHTEAFF
NA	TRBV19	TRBJ1-2	NA	TGTGCCAGTACTACGACCCCACAGCGCCTCTATGGCTACACCTTC	CASTTTPQRLYGYTF
NA	TRBV9	TRBJ2-1	TRBD2	TGTGCCAGCAGCGTAGGTACCAGGCTAGCGGGAGTAAGCAACAATGAGCAGTTCTTC	CASSVGTRLAGVSNNEQFF
NA	TRBV7-3	TRBJ2-3	NA	TGTGCCAGCAGCCTGTCGGGGTTCGCGACAGATACGCAGTATTTT	CASSLSGFATDTQYF
NA	TRBV5-1	TRBJ1-3	TRBD1	TGCGCCAGCAGCTTGGTTGGACAGGGGTTTGGAAGAAACACCATATATTTT	CASSLVGQGFGRNTIYF